This T cell receptor (beta chain) was identified in a study of T cell responses to AZD1222 COVID-19 vaccine. Regarding the study as a whole: Possibly, clonal diversity was underestimated; donors were largely white British and included more females.

The V gene end was trimmed by 7 bases and the J gene end by 7 bases; junction bases not matched to a gene: 12. The CDR3 totals 16 residues. The V gene's germline CDR1 is MNHEY and CDR2 SMNVEV (reference sequence). Points on this clone: Its antigen is not identified.

The table came from immunoSEQ multiplex PCR; TCRdb's copy has only in-frame clones and leaves some out. The table has 140,000 to 150,000 clones, roughly 90% seen once. The source was peripheral blood, collected on day 0 of AZD1222 vaccination. This TCR was sampled from an adult in good health. This rearrangement joins TRBV27 to TRBJ2-2, with TRBD1 identical over 10 bases. CDR3: CASTNDRGRVNGELFF. Here the CDR3 DNA reads TGTGCCAGCACCAACGACAGGGGGCGCGTAAACGGGGAGCTGTTTTTT.